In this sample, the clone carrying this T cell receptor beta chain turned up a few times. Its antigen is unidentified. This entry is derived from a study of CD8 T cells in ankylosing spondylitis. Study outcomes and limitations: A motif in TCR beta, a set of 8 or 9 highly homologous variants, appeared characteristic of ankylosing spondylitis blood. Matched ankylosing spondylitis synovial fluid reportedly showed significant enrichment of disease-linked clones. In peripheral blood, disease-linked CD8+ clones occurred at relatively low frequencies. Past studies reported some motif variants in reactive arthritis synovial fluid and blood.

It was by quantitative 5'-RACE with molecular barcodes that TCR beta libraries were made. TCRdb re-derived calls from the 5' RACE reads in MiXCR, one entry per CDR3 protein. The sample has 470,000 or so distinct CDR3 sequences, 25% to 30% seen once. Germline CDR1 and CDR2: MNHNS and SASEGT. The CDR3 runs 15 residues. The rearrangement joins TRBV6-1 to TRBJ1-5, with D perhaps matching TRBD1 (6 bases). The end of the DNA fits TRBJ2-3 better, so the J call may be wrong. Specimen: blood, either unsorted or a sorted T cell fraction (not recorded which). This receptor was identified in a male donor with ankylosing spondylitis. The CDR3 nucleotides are TGTGCCAGCAGCGACGGGACACCACGCAATCAGCCCCAGTATTTT. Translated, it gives CASSDGTPRNQPQYF.